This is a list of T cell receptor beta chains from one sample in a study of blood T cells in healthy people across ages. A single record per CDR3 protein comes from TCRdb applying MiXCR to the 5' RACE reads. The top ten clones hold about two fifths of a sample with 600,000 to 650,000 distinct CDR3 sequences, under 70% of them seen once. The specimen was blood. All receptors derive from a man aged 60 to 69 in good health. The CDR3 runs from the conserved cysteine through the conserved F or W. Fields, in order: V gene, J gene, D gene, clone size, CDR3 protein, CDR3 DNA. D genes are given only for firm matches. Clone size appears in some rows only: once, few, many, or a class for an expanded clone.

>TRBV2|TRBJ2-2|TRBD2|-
CASASGENTGELFF
TGTGCCAGCGCGAGCGGGGAGAACACCGGGGAGCTGTTTTTT
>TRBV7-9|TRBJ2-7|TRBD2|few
CASNRGTGGLYEQYF
TGTGCCAGCAACCGTGGGACGGGGGGGCTCTACGAGCAGTACTTC
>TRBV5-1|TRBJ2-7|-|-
CASSLDWGEQYF
TGCGCCAGCAGCTTAGATTGGGGGGAGCAGTACTTC
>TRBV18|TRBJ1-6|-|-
CASSPPWQRNSPLHF
TGTGCCAGCTCACCACCATGGCAGAGGAATTCACCCCTCCACTTT
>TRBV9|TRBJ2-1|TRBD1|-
CASSVDPGQGLQFF
TGTGCCAGCAGCGTAGACCCCGGACAGGGGTTGCAGTTCTTC
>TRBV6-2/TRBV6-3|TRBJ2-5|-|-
CASSNSRTQYF
TGTGCCAGCAGCAATTCCAGGACCCAGTACTTT
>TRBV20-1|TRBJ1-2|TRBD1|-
CSARGPDRGGDGYTF
TGCAGTGCTAGAGGTCCGGACAGGGGAGGGGATGGCTACACCTTC
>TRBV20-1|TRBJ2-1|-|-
CSARGGTNHEQFF
TGCAGTGCTAGAGGGGGGACAAACCATGAGCAGTTCTTC
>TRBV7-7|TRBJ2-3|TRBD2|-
CASSLGPSGGPDTQYF
TGTGCCAGCAGCTTAGGGCCCAGCGGGGGGCCAGATACGCAGTATTTT
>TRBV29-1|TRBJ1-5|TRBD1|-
CSVQTGDSNQPQHF
TGCAGCGTGCAGACAGGGGATAGCAATCAGCCCCAGCATTTT
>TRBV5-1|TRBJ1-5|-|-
CASSTGFGNQPQHF
TGCGCCAGCAGCACAGGGTTTGGCAATCAGCCCCAGCATTTT
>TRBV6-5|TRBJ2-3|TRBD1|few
CASSPTGTASTDTQYF
TGTGCCAGCAGTCCTACCGGGACAGCTAGCACAGATACGCAGTATTTT
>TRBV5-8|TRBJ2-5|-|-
CASSLYGLETQYF
TGTGCCAGCAGCTTGTATGGGTTAGAGACCCAGTACTTC
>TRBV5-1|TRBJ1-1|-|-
CASSSVWGLSTEAFF
TGCGCCAGCAGTTCAGTGTGGGGGCTGAGCACTGAAGCTTTCTTT
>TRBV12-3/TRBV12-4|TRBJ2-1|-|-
CASRRRTATGGEQFF
TGTGCCAGCAGGCGTCGGACAGCGACTGGCGGTGAGCAGTTCTTC
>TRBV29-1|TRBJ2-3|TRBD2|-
CSVGEGRRSTDTQYF
TGCAGCGTTGGGGAGGGTCGGCGAAGCACAGATACGCAGTATTTT
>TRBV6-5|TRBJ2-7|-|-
CASSRGPRGWYEQYF
TGTGCCAGCAGCCGAGGCCCTAGGGGTTGGTACGAGCAGTACTTC
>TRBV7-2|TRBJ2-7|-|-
CASSLGIEGRSEQYF
TGTGCCAGCAGCTTAGGAATCGAGGGGCGCAGCGAGCAGTACTTC
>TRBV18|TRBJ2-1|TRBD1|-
CASSAQGAGNEQFF
TGTGCCAGCTCAGCACAGGGGGCTGGCAATGAGCAGTTCTTC
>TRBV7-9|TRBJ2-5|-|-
CASSRNALQGNEQYF
TGTGCCAGCAGCCGGAACGCTTTACAGGGAAATGAGCAGTACTTC
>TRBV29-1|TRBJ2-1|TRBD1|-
CSVIRTGEFRSYNEQFF
TGCAGCGTTATTAGGACAGGGGAGTTTAGGTCCTACAATGAGCAGTTCTTC
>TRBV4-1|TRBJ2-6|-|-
CASSQGSRQTGANVLTF
TGCGCCAGCAGCCAAGGTTCGCGGCAGACTGGGGCCAACGTCCTGACTTTC
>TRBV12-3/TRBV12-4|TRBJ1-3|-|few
CASSHPRVTNTIYF
TGTGCCAGCAGTCATCCCCGGGTCACGAACACCATATATTTT
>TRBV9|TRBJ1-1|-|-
CASSVRELMNTEAFF
TGTGCCAGCAGCGTCAGGGAACTTATGAACACTGAAGCTTTCTTT